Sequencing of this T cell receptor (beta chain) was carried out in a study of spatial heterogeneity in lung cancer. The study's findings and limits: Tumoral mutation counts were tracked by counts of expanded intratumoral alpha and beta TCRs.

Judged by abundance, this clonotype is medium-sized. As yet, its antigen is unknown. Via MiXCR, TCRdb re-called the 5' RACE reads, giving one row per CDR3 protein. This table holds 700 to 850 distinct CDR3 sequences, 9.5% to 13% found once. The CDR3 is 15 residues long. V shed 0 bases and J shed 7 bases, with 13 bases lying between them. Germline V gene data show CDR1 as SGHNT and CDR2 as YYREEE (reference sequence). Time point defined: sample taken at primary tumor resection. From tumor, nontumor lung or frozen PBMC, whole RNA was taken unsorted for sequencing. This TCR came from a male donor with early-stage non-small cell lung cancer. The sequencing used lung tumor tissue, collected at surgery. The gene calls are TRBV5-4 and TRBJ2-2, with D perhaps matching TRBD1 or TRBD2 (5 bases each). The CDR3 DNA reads TGTGCCAGCAGCTTGGTACTAGGGGCTGACGGGGAGCTGTTTTTT. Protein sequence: CASSLVLGADGELFF.